These 15 T cell receptor beta chains originate from one sample sequenced in a study of T-cell memory formation after mild COVID-19. Each CDR3 protein gets one entry after TCRdb re-called the 5' RACE reads with MiXCR. Here the sample spans 450,000 or so distinct CDR3 sequences, nearly 25% being singletons. Sequenced sample: PBMCs or a T cell subset sorted from them (not recorded which). The receptors derive from an adult woman who had mild COVID-19 (a few samples of this study predate the infection). Cell type and time point are not known.

J is TRBJ2-1 and V is TRBV30; TRBD2 agrees at 11 bases. CDR3 length equals 15 residues. Trimming removed 0 bases from V and 3 bases from J; junction bases left unmatched: 1. Per germline, CDR1 GTSNPN and CDR2 SVGIG (reference sequence). As DNA, the CDR3 is TGTGCCTGGAGTGTACTAGCGGGGGTCTACAATGAGCAGTTCTTC. It yields the protein CAWSVLAGVYNEQFF. Based on the CDR3 plus reference TRBV30 and TRBJ2-1, the full variable domain is SQTIHQWPATLVQPVGSPLSLECTVEGTSNPNLYWYRQAAGRGLQLLFYSVGIGQISSEVPQNLSASRPQDRQFILSSKKLLLSDSGFYLCAWSVLAGVYNEQFFGPGTRLTVL.

In this sample, this clonotype turned up a few times. The chain couples TRBV5-1 to TRBJ2-7; D may be TRBD2 (6 bases). Germline CDR1 SGHRS, CDR2 YFSETQ. The CDR3 consists of 14 residues. The V end lost 0 bases, the J end lost 3 bases, and 10 bases lay between the germline ends. For the CDR3, the DNA is TGCGCCAGCAGCTTGGGATCGGGGGTCTACGAGCAGTACTTC. It is translated as CASSLGSGVYEQYF.

The V call is TRBV30, the J call TRBJ2-3, with 7 bases that match TRBD1. After removal of 4 bases from V and 2 bases from J, the junction contained 15 bases not matched to a gene. CDR1 is GTSNPN, CDR2 SVGIG, per germline (reference sequence). This CDR3 is built from 17 residues. The CDR3 coding sequence is TGTGCCTGGATGGGAATACGAGGACAGGAGTACACAGATACGCAGTATTTT. It specifies CAWMGIRGQEYTDTQYF.

As for this clonotype: This may arise from a read error, as a much more abundant clone is one base away. The rearrangement joins TRBV7-9 to TRBJ1-1; D is unclear. The germline V gene has CDR1 SEHNR and CDR2 FQNEAQ (reference sequence). This CDR3 has 11 amino acids. V was pared by 5 bases and J by 2 bases, with 3 bases between. The CDR3 DNA follows: TGTGCCAGCAGCATCAACACTGAAGCTTTCTTT. Amino acid sequence: CASSINTEAFF.

The CDR3 DNA sequence: TGTGCCACCCGGTCCCGGGACAGGGGAGGATTCACTGAAGCTTTCTTT. Its protein product is CATRSRDRGGFTEAFF. The chain uses TRBV24-1 and TRBJ1-1; the match to TRBD1 covers 10 bases. Trimming at V came to 9 bases and at J to 4 bases, leaving 13 bases not matched to a gene. The CDR3 is 16 residues long. Germline CDR1 reads KGHDR; CDR2 reads SFDVKD.

V and J are TRBV27 and TRBJ1-4; D not certain. The V end was cut by 5 bases, the J end by 8 bases, with 15 bases between. The CDR3 extends over 14 amino acids. CDR1 is MNHEY and CDR2 is SMNVEV in the germline V gene (reference sequence). In nucleotides, the CDR3 is TGTGCCAGCAGTACCTCCCCCTCCGGGGAAAAACTGTTTTTT. Translation gives CASSTSPSGEKLFF.

This chain joins TRBV19 and TRBJ2-7; the D gene is possibly TRBD1 (6 bases). The CDR3 covers 15 residues. Trimming left V 5 bases short and J 2 bases short, with 16 bases between. Germline V gene data show CDR1 as LNHDA and CDR2 as SQIVND (reference sequence). In nucleotides, the CDR3 is TGTGCCAGTAGTCTCAGATGGACAGCTACCTACGAGCAGTACTTC. Residues: CASSLRWTATYEQYF.

The chain uses TRBV9 and TRBJ2-7; the match to TRBD2 covers 10 bases. Germline CDR1 reads SGDLS; CDR2 reads YYNGEE. With 0 bases clipped from V and 0 bases from J, the junction kept 9 bases outside the gene matches. CDR3 length: 18 residues. CDR3 protein: CASSVDPTSGESSYEQYF. CDR3 DNA: TGTGCCAGCAGCGTAGACCCAACTAGCGGGGAGAGCTCCTACGAGCAGTACTTC.

The gene calls are TRBV5-1 and TRBJ2-7; 8 positions match TRBD2. Germline trimming cut 3 bases from V and 5 bases from J; bases unmatched to any gene: 10. Germline V gives CDR1 SGHRS, CDR2 YFSETQ. The length of the CDR3 is 15 residues. Here the CDR3 DNA reads TGCGCCAGCAGCTCCTTGGAGAGCGGGAGAGACGAGCAGTACTTC. Translation gives CASSSLESGRDEQYF.

The chain carries TRBV29-1 and TRBJ2-1, with 13 positions matching TRBD2. V dropped 4 bases and J dropped 5; count of bases not matched to a gene: 11. Germline CDR1 reads SQVTM; CDR2 reads ANQGSEA. The CDR3 extends over 17 amino acids. The DNA for the CDR3 is TGCAGCGTTGCGGGACTAGCGGGAAAGGCGGGGGACAATGAGCAGTTCTTC. Protein sequence: CSVAGLAGKAGDNEQFF.

A few counts support this clonotype. This chain uses TRBV5-1 with TRBJ1-5; a weak D match, TRBD1 (6 bases). Trimming stripped 2 bases from V and 5 bases from J, with 14 bases between. CDR1 and CDR2 (germline): SGHRS, YFSETQ. CDR3 size: 15 residues. DNA for the CDR3: TGCGCCAGCAGCTTCAGCGGCAGGGGAGATCAGCCCCAGCATTTT. Its translation: CASSFSGRGDQPQHF. Using reference TRBV5-1 and TRBJ1-5 for the parts outside the CDR3, the full variable domain is KAGVTQTPRYLIKTRGQQVTLSCSPISGHRSVSWYQQTPGQGLQFLFEYFSETQRNKGNFPGRFSGRQFSNSRSEMNVSTLELGDSALYLCASSFSGRGDQPQHFGDGTRLSIL.

The genes are TRBV20-1 and TRBJ2-5; TRBD2 matches 13 bases. Trimming at V came to 7 bases and at J to 4 bases, leaving 6 bases not matched to a gene. Germline CDR1 reads DFQATT; CDR2 reads SNEGSKA (reference sequence). This CDR3 region has 14 residues. The CDR3 DNA follows: TGCAGTGTCAGACTAGCGGGGGGTCTAGAGACCCAGTACTTC. Translation: CSVRLAGGLETQYF.

This clonotype was picked up a small number of times. The rearrangement uses TRBV20-1 and TRBJ2-1; D unresolved. CDR1 DFQATT and CDR2 SNEGSKA come from the germline V gene (reference sequence). The V gene lost 5 bases and the J gene lost 0 bases, with 8 bases spanning the gap. This CDR3 contains 13 residues. The CDR3 is CSASLSSYNEQFF. In nucleotides, the CDR3 is TGCAGTGCTTCCCTGAGCTCCTACAATGAGCAGTTCTTC.

The chain has TRBV12-3 or TRBV12-4 and TRBJ2-2, with D maybe TRBD2 (7 bases). This CDR3 comprises 16 residues. V was pared by 0 bases and J by 3 bases, with 11 bases between. CDR3 nucleotides: TGTGCCAGCAGTTTAGCGGGGGCGGGGGACACCGGGGAGCTGTTTTTT. It is translated as CASSLAGAGDTGELFF.

The chain uses TRBV29-1 and TRBJ2-1, with TRBD1 as a possible D gene (6 bases). The CDR3 has 14 amino acids. Germline CDR1 SQVTM, CDR2 ANQGSEA. With 8 bases removed from V and 0 bases from J, the gap between germline ends came to 14 bases. The chain's CDR3 is CSCLGASSYNEQFF. As DNA, the CDR3 is TGCAGCTGTCTGGGGGCCAGCTCCTACAATGAGCAGTTCTTC.